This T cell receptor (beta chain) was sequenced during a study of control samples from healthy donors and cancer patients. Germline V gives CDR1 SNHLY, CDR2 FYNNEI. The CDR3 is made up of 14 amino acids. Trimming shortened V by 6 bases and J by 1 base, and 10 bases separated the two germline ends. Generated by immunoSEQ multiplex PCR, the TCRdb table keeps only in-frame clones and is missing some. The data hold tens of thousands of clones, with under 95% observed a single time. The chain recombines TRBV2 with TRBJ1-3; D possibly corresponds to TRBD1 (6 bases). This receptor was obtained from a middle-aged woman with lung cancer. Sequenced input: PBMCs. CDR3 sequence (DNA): TGTGCCAGCAGCTCAGGGACATCTGGAAACACCATATATTTT. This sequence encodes CASSSGTSGNTIYF.